Below, 15 T cell receptor beta chains from the same sample are listed, as sequenced in a study of blood T cell repertoires in COVID-19. Sequencing used immunoSEQ multiplex PCR; TCRdb keeps in-frame clones, though not all of them. The table has roughly 150,000 clones, approximately 82% seen once; the top ten hold around 7.2%. What was sequenced was peripheral blood. The receptors here all came from a woman between 50 and 59 years old in a cohort sampled during active or convalescent COVID-19.

This chain joins TRBV6-5 and TRBJ1-2; 8 bases are a match to TRBD1. Per the germline V gene, CDR1 is MNHEY and CDR2 is SVGAGI. This CDR3 spans 14 amino acids. The V and J ends lost 6 bases and 5 bases, in that order; junction bases with no gene match: 8. The CDR3 bases are TGTGCCAGCAGAGGACAGGGTTTGATATATGGCTACACCTTC. This encodes CASRGQGLIYGYTF.

The chain recombines TRBV4-1 with TRBJ1-4, with 7 bases aligning to TRBD1. This CDR3 is built from 14 residues. V lost 4 bases to trimming and J lost 3 bases; unmatched junction nucleotides: 2. Germline V CDR1 and CDR2: MGHRA, YSYEKL. For the CDR3, the DNA is TGCGCCAGCAGCCTGACAGGGCCTAATGAAAAACTGTTTTTT. As protein: CASSLTGPNEKLFF.

The chain combines TRBV7-2 with TRBJ1-4; D might be TRBD1 (6 bases). Germline lookup yields CDR1 SGHTA and CDR2 FQGNSA. Trimming cost V 1 base and J 3 bases, with 9 bases left between them. This CDR3 is built from 15 residues. CDR3 coding DNA: TGTGCCAGCAGCTTAGTCGGGGGGCCTAATGAAAAACTGTTTTTT. It is translated as CASSLVGGPNEKLFF.

The V gene is TRBV5-1, the J gene TRBJ2-5; TRBD1 matches 9 bases. V lost 0 bases to trimming and J lost 4 bases; unmatched junction nucleotides: 4. The V gene's germline CDR1 is SGHRS and CDR2 YFSETQ. CDR3 size: 15 residues. The CDR3 DNA is TGCGCCAGCAGCTTGGGACAGGGGGGAGGAGAGACCCAGTACTTC. Translating gives CASSLGQGGGETQYF.

This clone was picked up one time. V usage is TRBV5-1 and J usage is TRBJ2-4; 7 bases are shared with TRBD1. V lost 4 bases to trimming and J lost 0 bases; unmatched junction nucleotides: 7. CDR3 length: 16 residues. In germline, CDR1 is SGHRS, CDR2 YFSETQ. The CDR3 DNA is TGCGCCAGCAGCGCTCGACAGGGCCTAGCCAAAAACATTCAGTACTTC. Translating gives CASSARQGLAKNIQYF.

The chain links TRBV10-1 to TRBJ1-1; perhaps TRBD1 as D (6 bases). Germline V gene data show CDR1 as WNHNN and CDR2 as SYGVQD (reference sequence). The CDR3 spans 16 residues. V shed 0 bases and J shed 1 base, with 12 bases lying between them. CDR3 residues: CASSESSGDGNTEAFF. CDR3 nucleotide sequence: TGCGCCAGCAGTGAGTCGTCAGGGGACGGGAACACTGAAGCTTTCTTT.

V is TRBV12-3 or TRBV12-4 and J is TRBJ1-1, with 7 bases lining up with TRBD1. The CDR3 totals 13 residues. V lost 6 bases, J lost 1 base, and 2 bases stayed unmatched. CDR3 loop: CASRTGTNTEAFF. The DNA for the CDR3 is TGTGCCAGCAGGACAGGGACGAACACTGAAGCTTTCTTT.

As to this clone: The sample carries other DNA sequences with the same CDR3. The V call is TRBV5-6, the J call TRBJ2-7; maybe TRBD1 (5 bases). From germline, CDR1 is SGHDT and CDR2 YYEEEE. Trimming took off 0 bases at V and 4 bases at J, with 8 bases between the two ends. There are 13 residues in the CDR3. CDR3 protein: CASSLDRSYEQYF. CDR3 nucleotide sequence: TGTGCCAGCAGCTTGGACAGGAGTTACGAGCAGTACTTC.

This chain uses TRBV6-1 with TRBJ2-7; 9 nucleotides match TRBD1. Germline lookup yields CDR1 MNHNS and CDR2 SASEGT. The CDR3 totals 18 residues. The J segment lost 2 bases and the V segment lost 3 bases, leaving 14 bases of the junction unmatched. The CDR3 DNA sequence: TGTGCCAGCAGTGACCCTTCAGGGGGGACAGGGTCCCCCTACGAGCAGTACTTC. Translation: CASSDPSGGTGSPYEQYF.

This clone was observed a single time. This chain uses TRBV6-5 with TRBJ1-1; D is undetermined. Germline loops: CDR1 MNHEY, CDR2 SVGAGI. The CDR3 spans 16 residues. Trimming left V 0 bases short and J 0 bases short, with 11 bases between. CDR3 DNA sequence: TGTGCCAGCAGTTACTCTTGGCAACCGATGAACACTGAAGCTTTCTTT. This gives the protein CASSYSWQPMNTEAFF.

The chain employs TRBV7-3 and TRBJ1-4, with TRBD1 matching over 8 bases. CDR3 length: 15 amino acids. J was trimmed by 7 bases and V by 5 bases; bases with no gene match: 9. Germline values: CDR1 SGHTA, CDR2 FQGTGA. Here the CDR3 reads CASSRTGQGSEKLFF. The DNA of the CDR3 is TGTGCCAGCAGCCGTACAGGACAGGGTAGTGAAAAACTGTTTTTT.

This clone showed up just a few times. V is TRBV6-5 and J is TRBJ1-2; 7 nucleotides line up with TRBD1. Germline V gene sequence: CDR1 MNHEY, CDR2 SVGAGI. V dropped 5 bases and J dropped 5; count of bases not matched to a gene: 8. The CDR3 sequence is 14 residues long. As DNA, the CDR3 is TGTGCCAGCAGTCCTCGACAGGGTACTTATGGCTACACCTTC. The encoded protein is CASSPRQGTYGYTF.

The genes are TRBV19 and TRBJ2-1; 9 bases agree with TRBD2. V lost 3 bases and J lost 8; bases outside the gene matches: 5. Germline assignment: CDR1 LNHDA and CDR2 SQIVND (reference sequence). The CDR3 spans 14 residues. The CDR3 DNA is TGTGCCAGTAGTATCCTAGCGGGGTCGTATGAGCAGTTCTTC. Its translation: CASSILAGSYEQFF.

Only one count was recorded for this clone. This chain connects TRBV9 to TRBJ1-2; 8 bases align to TRBD1. With V trimmed by 0 bases and J by 6 bases, 13 bases remained unmatched. The germline V gene has CDR1 SGDLS and CDR2 YYNGEE. The CDR3 contains 17 residues. The CDR3 sequence is CASSVGWMSQGANGYTF. DNA of the CDR3: TGTGCCAGCAGCGTAGGATGGATGAGTCAGGGGGCGAATGGCTACACCTTC.

The chain has TRBV4-1 and TRBJ2-5, with D perhaps TRBD2 (5 bases). V was clipped by 1 base and J by 5 bases, with 11 bases between them. This CDR3 has 14 amino acids. Germline lookup yields CDR1 MGHRA and CDR2 YSYEKL. In nucleotides, the CDR3 is TGCGCCAGCAGCCAAGCCTCGGGGTGGGAGACCCAGTACTTC. This encodes CASSQASGWETQYF.